What follows are 17 T cell receptor beta chains derived from one specimen sequenced in a study of cytomegalovirus exposure and HLA in healthy donors. TCRdb's table, derived via immunoSEQ multiplex PCR, lists solely in-frame clones and lacks some. The sample has 150,000 to 200,000 clones, about 82% seen once. Material: PBMCs. The receptor set was obtained from a woman between 18 and 29 years old in good health and CMV-seronegative.

The chain joins TRBV6-5 to TRBJ1-6; TRBD1 matches at 9 bases. The trim removed 10 bases at V and 9 bases at J, leaving 10 bases unmatched. Germline values: CDR1 MNHEY, CDR2 SVGAGI. CDR3 length: 14 amino acids. The DNA of the CDR3 is TGTGCCACCAGGCGGGACAGGGCAGCTTCACCCCTCCACTTT. Encoded protein: CATRRDRAASPLHF.

The chain recombines TRBV2 with TRBJ1-4; D ambiguous. Germline V CDR1 and CDR2: SNHLY, FYNNEI. The CDR3 totals 14 residues. V dropped 4 bases and J dropped 5 bases, with 11 bases sitting between them. The CDR3 nucleotides are TGTGCCAGCAGTGTACTACCGCAGAATGAAAAACTGTTTTTT. As protein: CASSVLPQNEKLFF.

V usage is TRBV5-1 and J usage is TRBJ1-4; D remains ambiguous. The V gene lost 0 bases and the J gene lost 1 base, with 4 bases spanning the gap. Germline V CDR1 and CDR2: SGHRS, YFSETQ. The CDR3 has 14 amino acids. CDR3: CASSLAGTNEKLFF. The CDR3 bases are TGCGCCAGCAGCTTGGCGGGAACTAATGAAAAACTGTTTTTT.

The genes are TRBV18 and TRBJ1-5, with D unresolved. V gave up 0 bases and J gave up 0 bases, with 12 bases separating them. This CDR3 region has 17 residues. The germline CDR1 and CDR2 sequences are KGHSH and LQKENI. CDR3 in amino acids: CASSPPGTPGSNQPQHF. CDR3 sequence (DNA): TGTGCCAGCTCACCACCGGGCACACCCGGTAGCAATCAGCCCCAGCATTTT.

The chain links TRBV19 to TRBJ2-7; 10 nucleotides match TRBD1. V lost 5 bases to trimming and J lost 1 base; unmatched junction nucleotides: 11. CDR3 length equals 17 residues. Germline V gene lookup returns CDR1 LNHDA and CDR2 SQIVND (reference sequence). The CDR3, as DNA: TGTGCCAGTAGTTCACCATCGGACAGGGGGTTTTCCTACGAGCAGTACTTC. Translation gives CASSSPSDRGFSYEQYF.

The chain recombines TRBV30 with TRBJ2-1; the match to TRBD2 covers 7 bases. The CDR3 length is 13 residues. Germline CDR1 and CDR2: GTSNPN and SVGIG (reference sequence). V lost 1 base to trimming and J lost 4 bases; unmatched junction nucleotides: 1. The CDR3 here is CAWSGGGYNEQFF. Written as DNA, the CDR3 is TGTGCCTGGAGTGGGGGGGGATACAATGAGCAGTTCTTC.

This clone was counted a few times. The gene calls are TRBV6-6 and TRBJ2-7; TRBD1 matches 8 bases. Germline V CDR1 and CDR2: MNHNY, SVGAGI (reference sequence). V gave up 0 bases and J gave up 6 bases; unmatched junction bases: 4. CDR3 size: 14 residues. As DNA, the CDR3 is TGTGCCAGCAGTTACTCCGGACAGGGAGGCGAGCAGTACTTC. Translating it yields CASSYSGQGGEQYF.

The V and J genes are TRBV18 and TRBJ2-2, with no clear D. The germline CDR1 and CDR2 sequences are KGHSH and LQKENI. Trimming shortened V by 0 bases and J by 6 bases, and 8 bases separated the two germline ends. This CDR3 has 14 residues. The CDR3 here is CASSPPGVAGELFF. CDR3 DNA: TGTGCCAGCTCACCACCGGGCGTCGCCGGGGAGCTGTTTTTT.

This rearrangement joins TRBV9 to TRBJ2-7; D perhaps matches TRBD1 (6 bases). Germline CDR1 reads SGDLS; CDR2 reads YYNGEE. The CDR3 spans 14 residues. Trimming cost V 0 bases and J 2 bases, with 9 bases left between them. The CDR3 here is CASSVEDSPYEQYF. As DNA, the CDR3 is TGTGCCAGCAGCGTAGAGGACAGCCCCTACGAGCAGTACTTC.

The chain has TRBV6-5 and TRBJ2-7; 10 bases are shared with TRBD1. The CDR3 runs 15 residues. Looked up from germline, CDR1 is MNHEY and CDR2 is SVGAGI. V gave up 5 bases and J gave up 4 bases; unmatched junction bases: 8. CDR3 in amino acids: CASSPRTGGLYEQYF. CDR3 DNA sequence: TGTGCCAGCAGTCCGCGGACAGGGGGGCTATACGAGCAGTACTTC.

CDR3 region: CASSVNGALGGYTF. The CDR3 DNA reads as TGTGCCAGCAGCGTAAATGGGGCCCTCGGGGGCTACACCTTC. This chain joins TRBV9 and TRBJ1-2; maybe TRBD1 (5 bases). Trimming removed 1 base at V and 8 bases at J, with 15 bases between. The CDR3 covers 14 residues. CDR1 SGDLS and CDR2 YYNGEE come from the germline V gene.

The chain links TRBV5-1 to TRBJ2-1; 11 nucleotides agree with TRBD2. CDR1 SGHRS and CDR2 YFSETQ come from the germline V gene. There are 19 residues in the CDR3. The ends lost 4 bases at V and 0 bases at J; junction bases unmatched: 12. Here the CDR3 DNA reads TGCGCCAGCAGCGGGATGGGGACTAGCGGATGGAGCTCCTACAATGAGCAGTTCTTC. As protein: CASSGMGTSGWSSYNEQFF.

This chain links TRBV6-1 with TRBJ2-6; a possible D gene is TRBD1 (5 bases). V was shortened by 4 bases and J by 3 bases, with 13 bases between the two germline ends. CDR3 length equals 16 residues. CDR1 and CDR2 (germline): MNHNS, SASEGT. DNA of the CDR3: TGTGCCAGCAGTGCCCAGGGTAGGGGTGGGGCCAACGTCCTGACTTTC. It yields the protein CASSAQGRGGANVLTF.

The chain carries TRBV19 and TRBJ2-1; TRBD2 aligns across 7 bases. The V segment lost 8 bases and the J segment 3 bases; nucleotides outside the gene matches: 10. This CDR3 has 15 residues. From germline, CDR1 is LNHDA and CDR2 SQIVND (reference sequence). The CDR3 DNA follows: TGTGCCAGTCTGGCTGGGGCGGGAGTCTACAATGAGCAGTTCTTC. Translation: CASLAGAGVYNEQFF.

The rearrangement links TRBV30 to TRBJ2-7; TRBD2 is a possible D gene (6 bases). Germline-derived CDR1 and CDR2 are GTSNPN and SVGIG (reference sequence). V was cut by 2 bases and J by 6 bases, with 11 bases left in between. The CDR3 has 12 residues. The CDR3 nucleotides are TGTGCCTGGAGTTCGGGAGCGTCCGAGCAGTACTTC. Encoded protein: CAWSSGASEQYF.

The rearrangement uses TRBV5-1 and TRBJ2-3, with D perhaps TRBD2 (6 bases). V was pared by 4 bases and J by 4 bases, with 13 bases between. The CDR3 sequence is 14 residues long. Germline CDR1 is SGHRS and CDR2 is YFSETQ. The CDR3 DNA sequence: TGCGCCAGCAGCCGGTGGGGGGTGCCAGATACGCAGTATTTT. Encoded protein: CASSRWGVPDTQYF.

In the case of this clone: With a much larger clone just one base away, this may be a read error. The chain carries TRBV2 and TRBJ1-2; 10 bases match TRBD1. The V segment lost 1 base and the J segment 5 bases; nucleotides outside the gene matches: 1. CDR3 length equals 14 residues. Germline CDR1 reads SNHLY; CDR2 reads FYNNEI. The CDR3: CASSEGTGGYGYTF. In DNA, the CDR3 is TGTGCCAGCAGTGAAGGGACAGGGGGGTATGGCTACACCTTC.